This note documents a single TCR beta chain sequence. The CDR3 loop spans 15 amino acids. Germline CDR1 reads SGHDN; CDR2 reads FVKESK. J lost 4 bases, V lost 1 base, and 4 bases had no gene match. Method: immunoSEQ multiplex PCR; TCRdb's copy keeps in-frame clones and lacks some. The sample carries 56,000 or so clones, around 85% recorded once. This entry belongs to a study of T cell changes during pregnancy in multiple sclerosis. This TCR was recovered from a female donor with multiple sclerosis, enrolled in a pregnancy study. The material sequenced was CD4+ T cells from peripheral blood mononuclear cells, taken in the third trimester of pregnancy. The chain links TRBV14 to TRBJ1-3; 7 bases agree with TRBD1. DNA of the CDR3: TGTGCCAGCAGCCAAGGGTACAGGGGAGGAAACACCATATATTTT. It specifies CASSQGYRGGNTIYF.